These 3 T cell receptor beta chains share one sample of origin, sequenced in a study of blood T cell repertoires in COVID-19. TCRdb keeps only in-frame clones here, not all; method: immunoSEQ multiplex PCR. This sample has some 51,000 clones; 75% to 95% occur once, and the top ten carry around 15%. The sequenced material came from peripheral blood. The receptors come from a human donor with active COVID-19. The donor label of this sample is uncertain.

The chain uses TRBV16 and TRBJ1-1, with a tentative D call TRBD1 (5 bases). The CDR3 has 14 amino acids. In germline, CDR1 is KGHSY, CDR2 FQNENV. The germline V and J ends were trimmed by 0 bases and 3 bases, with 8 bases remaining between them. In DNA, the CDR3 is TGTGCCAGCAGCCAATCTGCGGGGGACACTGAAGCTTTCTTT. This codes for CASSQSAGDTEAFF.

In this sample, this clone turned up a few times. This rearrangement joins TRBV5-8 to TRBJ1-1; D might be TRBD1 (5 bases). V was cut by 0 bases and J by 3 bases, with 15 bases left in between. The CDR3 is 16 amino acids. The germline V gene has CDR1 SGHTS and CDR2 YDEGEE. CDR3 amino acids: CASSLDLRELYTEAFF. CDR3 bases: TGTGCCAGCAGCTTGGATCTCAGGGAACTGTACACTGAAGCTTTCTTT.

The chain uses TRBV7-2 and TRBJ2-7; D might be TRBD1 (5 bases). The CDR3 spans 14 residues. CDR1 and CDR2 (germline): SGHTA, FQGNSA. V was trimmed by 3 bases and J by 3 bases, leaving 12 bases between them. The CDR3 DNA reads TGTGCCAGCAGCTTGCAGGGTAGGGACTACGAGCAGTACGTC. Translation gives CASSLQGRDYEQYV.